These 32 T cell receptor delta chains came from one sample sequenced in a study of Vδ1+ human thymocytes. Findings and limits, study-wide: Highly polyclonal TRG and TRD repertoires with Gaussian CDR3 length distributions appeared in thymus.

These receptors have no identified antigens. Sequences come from RNA converted to cDNA by reverse transcription. Pooled V-gene forward primers with one constant-region reverse primer generated the CDR3 amplicons by multiplex PCR. TCRdb ran CATT on the multiplex PCR reads. The sample carries tens of thousands of delta-chain clones, 15% to 20% recorded once. Sequencing was carried out using Vdelta1+ gamma-delta thymocytes from the thymus. Subset meaning: FACS-sorted CD3+ TCRalphabeta- TCRVdelta1+ TCRVdelta2- thymocytes. The origin of the receptors is a boy under two years old who had congenital heart surgery.

The chain joins TRDV1 to TRDJ1; TRDD3 matches at 9 bases. This CDR3 spans 18 amino acids. Germline V CDR1 and CDR2: TSWWSYY, QGS. After removal of 4 bases from V and 1 base from J, the junction contained 13 bases not matched to a gene. CDR3: CALGVEPSWGISTDKLIF. The CDR3 DNA reads TGTGCTCTTGGGGTAGAACCTTCCTGGGGGATTAGCACCGATAAACTCATCTTT.

The chain has TRDV1 and TRDJ1, with D perhaps TRDD3 (5 bases). The germline CDR1 and CDR2 sequences are TSWWSYY and QGS. The CDR3 has 18 residues. V was clipped by 2 bases and J by 0 bases, with 19 bases between them. The CDR3 DNA reads as TGTGCTCTTGGGGAAGAAGGGACGGGGGGGGCGTACACCGATAAACTCATCTTT. This translates into CALGEEGTGGAYTDKLIF.

The rearrangement uses TRDV1 and TRDJ1; TRDD3 aligns across 13 bases. V gave up 4 bases and J gave up 2 bases; unmatched junction bases: 10. Germline V CDR1 and CDR2: TSWWSYY, QGS. CDR3 length: 18 residues. The CDR3 DNA sequence: TGTGCTCTTGGGGGCTCGTACTGGGGGATACGAGGGACCGATAAACTCATCTTT. Amino acids: CALGGSYWGIRGTDKLIF.

The V gene is TRDV1, the J gene TRDJ1; 9 nucleotides align to TRDD3. CDR1 is TSWWSYY, CDR2 QGS, per germline. The V gene end was trimmed by 2 bases and the J gene end by 0 bases; junction bases not matched to a gene: 13. The CDR3 length is 19 residues. CDR3 DNA sequence: TGTGCTCTTGGGGAATATAGGTACTGGGGGACCCCGTACACCGATAAACTCATCTTT. The encoded protein is CALGEYRYWGTPYTDKLIF.

This clone was observed a few times. This chain joins TRDV3 and TRDJ1, with 9 bases fitting TRDD3. The CDR3 runs 17 residues. Germline CDR1 reads TVYSNPD; CDR2 reads GDNSRS (reference sequence). Trimming cost V 1 base and J 3 bases; bases outside gene matches: 15. CDR3 DNA: TGTGCCTTTAAAAGCCGATACTGGGGGACCCACGCCGATAAACTCATCTTT. As protein: CAFKSRYWGTHADKLIF.

This clone was seen a handful of times. The gene calls are TRDV1 and TRDJ2; 11 nucleotides line up with TRDD3. The CDR3 covers 22 residues. From germline, CDR1 is TSWWSYY and CDR2 QGS. J lost 4 bases, V lost 2 bases, and 21 bases had no gene match. CDR3 loop: CALGEWTFLRESWGIPTAQLFF. CDR3 nucleotides: TGTGCTCTTGGGGAATGGACCTTCCTACGGGAAAGCTGGGGGATACCGACAGCACAACTCTTCTTT.

The rearrangement joins TRDV2 to TRDJ1; D might be TRDD3 (5 bases). The V end lost 2 bases, the J end lost 3 bases, and 18 bases lay between the germline ends. Germline assignment: CDR1 GEAIGNYY and CDR2 EKD. The CDR3 is 16 amino acids. CDR3 bases: TGTGCCTGTGACATGGGGTACTGGATTTTGCCCGATAAACTCATCTTT. Protein sequence: CACDMGYWILPDKLIF.

V and J are TRDV1 and TRDJ1, with 8 bases lining up with TRDD3. The V gene end was trimmed by 5 bases and the J gene end by 1 base; junction bases not matched to a gene: 24. CDR1 and CDR2 (germline): TSWWSYY, QGS. The CDR3 runs to 21 residues. The CDR3 here is CALGLMGPLPRLGGLTDKLIF. For the CDR3, the DNA is TGTGCTCTTGGGTTAATGGGACCCTTGCCCCGACTGGGGGGCCTCACCGATAAACTCATCTTT.

This clone has a handful of counts. The rearrangement uses TRDV1 and TRDJ1; D is possibly TRDD2 (5 bases). CDR1 TSWWSYY and CDR2 QGS come from the germline V gene. Trimming pared 1 base from V and 10 bases from J, leaving 19 bases between. The CDR3 runs 15 residues. The CDR3 loop is CALGERPSPGWRLIF. CDR3 nucleotides: TGTGCTCTTGGGGAACGGCCTTCTCCCGGATGGAGACTCATCTTT.

For this clone: Additional DNA sequences in this sample encode the identical CDR3. The rearrangement links TRAV29/DV5 to TRDJ2; possibly TRDD2 for D (8 bases). Trimming left V 5 bases short and J 0 bases short, with 26 bases between. The length of the CDR3 is 19 residues. Germline CDR1 NSMFDY, CDR2 ISSIKDK. DNA of the CDR3: TGTGCAGCGACTTCCTACACCTATACTGGGGCGGCTTTGACAGCACAACTCTTCTTT. As protein: CAATSYTYTGAALTAQLFF. Supplemented by reference TRAV29/DV5 and TRDJ2, the full variable domain reads DQQVKQNSPSLSVQEGRISILNCDYTNSMFDYFLWYKKYPAEGPTFLISISSIKDKNEDGRFTVFLNKSAKHLSLHIVPSQPGDSAVYFCAATSYTYTGAALTAQLFFGKGTQLIVEP.

The chain employs TRDV1 and TRDJ1; 9 bases match TRDD3. CDR3 size: 24 residues. V was pared by 5 bases and J by 0 bases, with 31 bases of the junction left unmatched. CDR1 and CDR2 from the germline V gene are TSWWSYY and QGS. This CDR3 reads CALGIRRFLPEPGGSRSNTDKLIF. The DNA of the CDR3 is TGTGCTCTTGGGATCCGGAGGTTCCTTCCTGAACCTGGGGGATCCAGGAGTAACACCGATAAACTCATCTTT.

In this sample, this clone turned up a few times. The genes are TRDV1 and TRDJ1, with 11 bases identical to TRDD3. V lost 3 bases, J lost 10 bases, and 13 bases stayed unmatched. Germline CDR1 and CDR2: TSWWSYY and QGS. The CDR3 runs to 16 residues. The CDR3 nucleotides read TGTGCTCTTGGGGAGTGTACGGGTCTGGGGGATACTCGACTCATCTTT. It is translated as CALGECTGLGDTRLIF.

There are a few counts of this clone. At one end, the junction sequence differs from germline, possibly due to a read error. J is TRDJ1 and V is TRDV1; 12 nucleotides align to TRDD3. CDR3 length: 16 residues. Germline CDR1 TSWWSYY, CDR2 QGS. This chain's CDR3 is CALGELSGGYADELIF. The DNA of the CDR3 is TGTGCTCTTGGGGAACTCTCTGGGGGATACGCCGATGAACTCATCTTT.

This clone was seen a few times. V is TRDV1 and J is TRDJ1, with a weak D call TRDD3 (5 bases). The ends were cut back, 5 bases at V and 0 bases at J, with 25 bases in the middle. The CDR3 covers 19 residues. Germline V gene data show CDR1 as TSWWSYY and CDR2 as QGS. The CDR3 DNA sequence: TGTGCTCTTGGGAACTGGTCTGGCTGGGTTCCCCCGTACACCGATAAACTCATCTTT. Protein sequence: CALGNWSGWVPPYTDKLIF.

This clone was picked up a small number of times. A much larger clone sits a single nucleotide away, making a read error possible. The same CDR3 also results from other DNA sequences found in this sample. The chain combines TRDV2 with TRDJ1, with D unclear. Germline lookup yields CDR1 GEAIGNYY and CDR2 EKD. The CDR3 totals 16 residues. The CDR3 bases are TGTGCCTGTGACATCCTGACCGCTTTAGGTGCCGATAAACTCATCTTC. This encodes CACDILTALGADKLIF.

The chain is built from TRDV1 and TRDJ1; TRDD3 matches 13 bases. Germline CDR1 and CDR2: TSWWSYY and QGS. J was trimmed by 3 bases and V by 3 bases; bases with no gene match: 22. This CDR3 has 22 amino acids. In DNA form, the CDR3 reads TGTGCTCTTGGGGAGCGTACGGGCGTAAGAACTGGGGGATACGCTAGGGCCGATAAACTCATCTTT. Its translation is CALGERTGVRTGGYARADKLIF.

Only a few counts were recorded for this clone. A read error may account for a junction end that differs from germline. The chain couples TRDV1 to TRDJ1; D possibly corresponds to TRDD3 (6 bases). This CDR3 comprises 18 residues. CDR1 is TSWWSYY and CDR2 is QGS in the germline V gene. CDR3 sequence (DNA): TGTGCTCTTGGGGAAGGGAGCTGGGGTGGTCGCGGTTCCGATAAACGCATCTTT. It translates to CALGEGSWGGRGSDKRIF.

The chain uses TRDV1 and TRDJ1, with a weak D call TRDD3 (8 bases). Deletions cut 1 base from V and 6 bases from J, with 24 bases between. Germline CDR1 and CDR2: TSWWSYY and QGS. This CDR3 is 18 amino acids long. CDR3 residues: CALGEPIPTWAWGNKLIF. The CDR3 DNA is TGTGCTCTTGGGGAACCAATTCCTACATGGGCCTGGGGGAATAAACTCATCTTT.

Comments on this clone: The same CDR3 can be traced to other DNA sequences in this sample. The rearrangement uses TRDV1 and TRDJ1, with TRDD3 matching over 11 bases. Germline trimming cut 3 bases from V and 2 bases from J; bases unmatched to any gene: 8. The length of the CDR3 is 17 residues. CDR1 TSWWSYY and CDR2 QGS come from the germline V gene. CDR3 amino acids: CALGEVGGYAGTDKLIF. CDR3 nucleotides: TGTGCTCTTGGGGAGGTTGGGGGATACGCGGGGACCGATAAACTCATCTTT.

The genes are TRDV1 and TRDJ1; D gene uncertain. The CDR3 spans 13 residues. Germline CDR1 TSWWSYY, CDR2 QGS. V was cut by 6 bases and J by 2 bases, with 10 bases left in between. CDR3 nucleotides: TGTGCTCTTGGCGACGGGAGGACCGATAAACTCATCTTT. Translated, it gives CALGDGRTDKLIF.

V usage is TRDV1 and J usage is TRDJ1, with 11 bases aligning to TRDD3. This CDR3 is built from 24 residues. Germline assignment: CDR1 TSWWSYY and CDR2 QGS. V shed 0 bases and J 0 bases; nucleotides not matched to a gene: 24. The CDR3 nucleotides read TGTGCTCTTGGGGAACTGCGGAAGATTCCACTGGGGGATAAAGACCCCCGCTACACCGATAAACTCATCTTT. Translating gives CALGELRKIPLGDKDPRYTDKLIF.

The V call is TRDV1, the J call TRDJ1, with 9 positions matching TRDD2. The CDR3 spans 23 residues. CDR1 TSWWSYY and CDR2 QGS come from the germline V gene. With V trimmed by 3 bases and J by 1 base, 27 bases remained unmatched. CDR3 residues: CALGDALPTVRDCPRRSTDKLIF. The CDR3 region has the DNA TGTGCTCTTGGGGACGCCCTTCCTACGGTCCGGGACTGCCCCCGTCGAAGCACCGATAAACTCATCTTT.

This clone appeared a few times. The V gene is TRDV1, the J gene TRDJ1, with 7 positions matching TRDD3. The CDR3 has 19 residues. Germline V gives CDR1 TSWWSYY, CDR2 QGS. V gave up 2 bases and J gave up 0 bases; unmatched junction bases: 15. The CDR3 loop reads CALGEAPFVLGRYTDKLIF. In DNA form, the CDR3 reads TGTGCTCTTGGGGAAGCCCCCTTTGTACTGGGGAGGTACACCGATAAACTCATCTTT.

This chain joins TRDV1 and TRDJ1; perhaps TRDD3 as D (5 bases). There are 26 residues in the CDR3. The germline CDR1 and CDR2 sequences are TSWWSYY and QGS. V dropped 0 bases and J dropped 1 base, with 42 bases sitting between them. The CDR3 nucleotides are TGTGCTCTTGGGGAACTTTGGAGACGTTTGCCCATCGATGGAATCCCGCGTGCCGGGGGCACCGATAAACTCATCTTT. It yields the protein CALGELWRRLPIDGIPRAGGTDKLIF.

The V gene is TRDV1, the J gene TRDJ1, with 7 bases lining up with TRDD2. Germline CDR1 reads TSWWSYY; CDR2 reads QGS. The V and J ends lost 0 bases and 8 bases, in that order; junction bases with no gene match: 12. The CDR3 is 16 amino acids. CDR3 in amino acids: CALGELGAFLRMKLIF. As DNA, the CDR3 is TGTGCTCTTGGGGAACTTGGAGCGTTCCTACGTATGAAACTCATCTTT.

This clone was counted between two and nine times. This chain connects TRDV1 to TRDJ1; TRDD3 aligns across 8 bases. The CDR3 is made up of 18 amino acids. The V gene end was trimmed by 3 bases and the J gene end by 0 bases; junction bases not matched to a gene: 12. Germline values: CDR1 TSWWSYY, CDR2 QGS. The chain's CDR3 is CALGDHYRGYTNTDKLIF. The CDR3 region has the DNA TGTGCTCTTGGGGACCACTACAGGGGATACACAAACACCGATAAACTCATCTTT.

The genes are TRDV1 and TRDJ1; 8 bases are a match to TRDD2. The ends lost 4 bases at V and 0 bases at J; junction bases unmatched: 7. Germline V gives CDR1 TSWWSYY, CDR2 QGS. This CDR3 region has 16 residues. The CDR3 DNA follows: TGTGCTCTTGGGGGCTTCCTACCTCACTACACCGATAAACTCATCTTT. It translates to CALGGFLPHYTDKLIF.

This chain joins TRDV1 and TRDJ1; possibly TRDD3 for D (5 bases). Trimming stripped 6 bases from V and 0 bases from J, with 26 bases between. Germline loops: CDR1 TSWWSYY, CDR2 QGS. This CDR3 has 19 residues. The CDR3 sequence: CALGGGEYAIFSYTDKLIF. In DNA, the CDR3 is TGTGCTCTTGGAGGAGGGGAGTACGCGATCTTTTCGTACACCGATAAACTCATCTTT.

The chain carries TRDV1 and TRDJ1, with 11 bases fitting TRDD3. Trimming removed 3 bases from V and 3 bases from J; junction bases left unmatched: 36. This CDR3 contains 26 residues. Germline-derived CDR1 and CDR2 are TSWWSYY and QGS. The CDR3 sequence is CALGDPSPSGASYRWGILPSSDKLIF. CDR3 bases: TGTGCTCTTGGGGACCCGTCCCCCTCCGGGGCTTCCTACCGCTGGGGGATACTACCCTCGTCCGATAAACTCATCTTT.

The rearrangement joins TRDV1 to TRDJ1, with 11 bases matching TRDD3. CDR3 size: 21 residues. V gave up 0 bases and J gave up 6 bases; unmatched junction bases: 21. The germline V gene has CDR1 TSWWSYY and CDR2 QGS. The CDR3 reads CALGELVRDMNGGYAENKLIF. The CDR3 DNA reads TGTGCTCTTGGGGAACTGGTTAGGGACATGAATGGGGGATACGCAGAAAATAAACTCATCTTT.

This clone was detected a few times. V is TRDV1 and J is TRDJ1; the match to TRDD3 covers 11 bases. The length of the CDR3 is 22 residues. The J segment lost 4 bases and the V segment lost 0 bases, leaving 22 bases of the junction unmatched. The germline V gene encodes CDR1 TSWWSYY and CDR2 QGS. The CDR3 reads CALGELGPEIYVWGIRNDKLIF. Here the CDR3 DNA reads TGTGCTCTTGGGGAACTAGGCCCGGAGATCTACGTTTGGGGGATACGGAACGATAAACTCATCTTT.

This clone was seen a handful of times. This chain uses TRDV1 with TRDJ1; TRDD3 agrees at 8 bases. The CDR3 runs 20 residues. Germline V CDR1 and CDR2: TSWWSYY, QGS. J lost 0 bases, V lost 0 bases, and 15 bases had no gene match. CDR3 nucleotide sequence: TGTGCTCTTGGGGAACTAAATGGGCTTAACTGGGGGCCCCACACCGATAAACTCATCTTT. Encoded protein: CALGELNGLNWGPHTDKLIF.